This T cell receptor (beta chain) derives from a study of blood T cell repertoires in COVID-19. The cohort comprised adults aged about 18 to 100 years residing in approximately 25 US areas. Membership in each cohort depended on participant-reported clinical history. V lost 3 bases, J lost 4 bases, and 10 bases stayed unmatched. In germline, CDR1 is KGHSH, CDR2 LQKENI. The CDR3 loop spans 16 amino acids. As originally analysed: Quantification of nucleated cells was approximated via reference gene primer amplification. TCRdb's copy holds only in-frame clones and misses some; the assay was immunoSEQ multiplex PCR. V, J and clone size derive from that table, while D and trimming were established from the DNA sequence. The table records roughly 250,000 clones, more than 75% of them present only once.

This sequence joins TRBV18 and TRBJ1-1; 8 bases are shared with TRBD1. The sample was PBMCs or T cells enriched from blood (not recorded which). The TCR was taken from a woman between 40 and 55 years old with acute COVID-19. The CDR3 region has the DNA TGTGCCAGCTCACCGGACAGGGAGGGGATCATCACTGAAGCTTTCTTT. Residues: CASSPDREGIITEAFF.